This T cell receptor beta chain was recovered during a study of monozygotic twins with inflammatory bowel disease. Researchers isolated total RNA from whole blood without sorting T cells. Starting material for each TCR library was roughly 3,500 ng of total RNA. TCRdb re-called the 5' RACE reads and catalogs CDR3 proteins one per entry, DNA excluded. The sample has approximately 400,000 distinct CDR3 sequences; the top ten hold approximately 2.4%. Germline lookup yields CDR1 SEHNR and CDR2 FQNEAQ (reference sequence). The CDR3 contains 14 residues. The V gene is TRBV7-9, the J gene TRBJ1-5. This TCR came from a human donor with ulcerative colitis or Crohn's disease, or a healthy co-twin of an affected twin (not recorded which). Material: blood. The CDR3 protein is CASSFGRANQPQHF.